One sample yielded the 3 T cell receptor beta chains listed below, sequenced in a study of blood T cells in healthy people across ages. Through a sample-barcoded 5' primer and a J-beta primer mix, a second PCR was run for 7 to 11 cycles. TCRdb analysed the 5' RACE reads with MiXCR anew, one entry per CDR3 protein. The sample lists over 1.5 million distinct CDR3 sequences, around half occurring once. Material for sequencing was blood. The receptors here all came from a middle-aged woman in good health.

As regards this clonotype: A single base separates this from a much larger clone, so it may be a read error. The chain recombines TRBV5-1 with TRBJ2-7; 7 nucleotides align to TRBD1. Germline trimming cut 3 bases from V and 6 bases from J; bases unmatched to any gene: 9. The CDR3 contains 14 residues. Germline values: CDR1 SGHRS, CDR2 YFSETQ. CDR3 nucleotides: TGCGCCAGCAGCTGGGGACAGAATACTGCCGAGCAGTACTTC. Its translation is CASSWGQNTAEQYF.

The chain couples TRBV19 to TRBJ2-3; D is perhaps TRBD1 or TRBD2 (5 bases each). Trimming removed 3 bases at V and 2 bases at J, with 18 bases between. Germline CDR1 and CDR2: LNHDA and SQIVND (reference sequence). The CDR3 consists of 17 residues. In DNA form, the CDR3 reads TGTGCCAGTAGTATGTTATCCAGCCGAGGGGCCACAGATACGCAGTATTTT. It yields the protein CASSMLSSRGATDTQYF.

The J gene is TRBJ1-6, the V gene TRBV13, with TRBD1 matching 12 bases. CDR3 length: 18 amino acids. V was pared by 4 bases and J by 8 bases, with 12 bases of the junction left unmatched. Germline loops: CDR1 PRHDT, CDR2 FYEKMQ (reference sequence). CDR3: CASSSRLPGQGADSPLHF. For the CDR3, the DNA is TGTGCCAGCAGCTCCCGCCTTCCGGGACAGGGGGCGGATTCACCCCTCCACTTT.